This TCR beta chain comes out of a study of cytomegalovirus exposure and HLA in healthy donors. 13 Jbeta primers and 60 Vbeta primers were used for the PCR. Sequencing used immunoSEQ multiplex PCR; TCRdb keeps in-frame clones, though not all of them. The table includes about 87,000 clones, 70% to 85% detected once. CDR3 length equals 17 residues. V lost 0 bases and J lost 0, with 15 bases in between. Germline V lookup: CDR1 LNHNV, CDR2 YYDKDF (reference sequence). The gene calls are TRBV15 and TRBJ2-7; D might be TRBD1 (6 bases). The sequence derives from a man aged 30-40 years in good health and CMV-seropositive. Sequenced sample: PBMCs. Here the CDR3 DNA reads TGTGCCACCAGCAGAGATCACCAGGGGCTGAGCTCCTACGAGCAGTACTTC. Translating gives CATSRDHQGLSSYEQYF.